The 2 T cell receptor beta chains presented below share a single source sample, sequenced in a study of T cells after posttransplantation cyclophosphamide. Method: immunoSEQ multiplex PCR; TCRdb's copy keeps in-frame clones and lacks some. Of about 15,000 clones in the sample, 92% were seen once. Treatment was busulfan-fludarabine conditioning, a marrow graft, and cyclophosphamide on days +3 and +4. Material: CD4+ T cells sorted from blood, obtained after allogeneic stem cell transplant with posttransplant cyclophosphamide. The receptors were sampled from a male patient between 55 and 70 years old who received an allogeneic stem cell transplant from a related donor and was CMV-positive. Some of these T cells may belong to the graft donor.

This sequence joins TRBV10-3 and TRBJ2-5; maybe TRBD1 (6 bases). The CDR3 runs to 12 residues. In germline, CDR1 is ENHRY, CDR2 SYGVKD. The V end was cut by 5 bases, the J end by 4 bases, with 8 bases between. The DNA for the CDR3 is TGTGCCATCAGTCAGGGGCGAGAGACCCAGTACTTC. This sequence encodes CAISQGRETQYF.

The chain links TRBV15 to TRBJ1-6; TRBD1 matches 10 bases. CDR3 length: 16 amino acids. With V trimmed by 0 bases and J by 9 bases, 5 bases remained unmatched. Germline V gene sequence: CDR1 LNHNV, CDR2 YYDKDF (reference sequence). This CDR3 is CATSRDRDRGGSPLHF. The DNA of the CDR3 is TGTGCCACCAGCAGAGACCGGGACAGGGGCGGTTCACCCCTCCACTTT.